Below are 20 T cell receptor beta chains sequenced from a single sample in a study of control samples from healthy donors and cancer patients. The method was immunoSEQ multiplex PCR; TCRdb's version includes in-frame clones alone and lacks a portion of them. Among some 150,000 clones listed, under 96% were seen once. The sequencing input was blood. Receptors originate from a woman in her twenties or thirties in good health.

The chain couples TRBV28 to TRBJ1-2; D uncertain. V lost 5 bases and J 8 bases, leaving 18 bases between the germline ends. Germline CDR1 is MDHEN and CDR2 is SYDVKM. CDR3 size: 14 residues. CDR3 DNA: TGTGCCAGCAGTCTCGTTGACTCCTTCGGGGGCTACACCTTC. Amino acid sequence: CASSLVDSFGGYTF.

This clone has a single count. The gene calls are TRBV21-1 and TRBJ2-7; the D call TRBD1 from the table was never checked on the DNA. TRBV21-1 is recorded as a pseudogene. This CDR3 has 15 residues. The CDR3 nucleotides read TGTGCCAGCAGGTTCGTGGACAGGTCTTCCCACGAGCAGTACTTC. Protein product: CASRFVDRSSHEQYF.

The chain couples TRBV3-1 (or the pseudogene TRBV3-2) to TRBJ2-2, with D possibly called TRBD1 or TRBD2 (5 bases each). The ends were cut back, 0 bases at V and 6 bases at J, with 14 bases in the middle. The CDR3 is made up of 16 amino acids. Germline V gene sequence: CDR1 LGHDT, CDR2 YNNKEL (reference sequence). The CDR3: CASSQDIWGNAGELFF. Here the CDR3 DNA reads TGTGCCAGCAGCCAAGATATTTGGGGGAATGCCGGGGAGCTGTTTTTT.

Points on this clone: Different DNA sequences within this sample yield the same CDR3. The V gene is TRBV5-1, the J gene TRBJ2-2; 16 bases align to TRBD2. Germline lookup yields CDR1 SGHRS and CDR2 YFSETQ. The CDR3 is 18 amino acids. V trimming: 3 bases; J trimming: 1 base; junction bases outside the gene matches: 3. CDR3 sequence reads: CASSSGLAGGQNTGELFF. The CDR3 coding sequence is TGCGCCAGCAGCTCGGGACTAGCGGGGGGGCAGAACACCGGGGAGCTGTTTTTT.

The V call is TRBV28, the J call TRBJ1-1; D remains ambiguous. Germline V gene data show CDR1 as MDHEN and CDR2 as SYDVKM. The CDR3 totals 14 residues. V lost 2 bases to trimming and J lost 0 bases, with 7 bases between them. For the CDR3, the DNA is TGTGCCAGCAGTTTAGAGACACTGAACACTGAAGCTTTCTTT. Amino acids: CASSLETLNTEAFF.

The genes are TRBV27 and TRBJ2-1, with TRBD2 matching over 7 bases. Trimming removed 8 bases from V and 0 bases from J; junction bases left unmatched: 10. The CDR3 runs to 16 residues. In germline, CDR1 is MNHEY, CDR2 SMNVEV (reference sequence). CDR3 in amino acids: CASQGAGDASYNEQFF. In DNA form, the CDR3 reads TGTGCCAGCCAAGGGGCGGGAGATGCCTCCTACAATGAGCAGTTCTTC.

The rearrangement links TRBV27 to TRBJ2-3; the match to TRBD2 covers 10 bases. The germline gives CDR1 MNHEY, CDR2 SMNVEV (reference sequence). J lost 6 bases, V lost 2 bases, and 11 bases had no gene match. The CDR3 spans 17 residues. The CDR3 DNA sequence: TGTGCCAGCAGTTTACACCCCCCTAGCGGGAGTTTGGATACGCAGTATTTT. It is translated as CASSLHPPSGSLDTQYF.

The chain has TRBV28 and TRBJ1-5; a possible D gene is TRBD1 (5 bases). This CDR3 has 15 amino acids. Deletions cut 6 bases from V and 4 bases from J, with 16 bases between. Germline lookup yields CDR1 MDHEN and CDR2 SYDVKM. In DNA form, the CDR3 reads TGTGCCAGCAGGCAGGGAGGCGTGGGTAATCAGCCCCAGCATTTT. The encoded protein is CASRQGGVGNQPQHF.

V and J are TRBV27 and TRBJ2-5, with 7 bases that match TRBD2. Germline-derived CDR1 and CDR2 are MNHEY and SMNVEV (reference sequence). This CDR3 region has 16 residues. V dropped 1 base and J dropped 1; count of bases not matched to a gene: 6. The CDR3 nucleotides read TGTGCCAGCAGTTTATTGGCTAGCGGCTCCCAAGAGACCCAGTACTTC. Its translation: CASSLLASGSQETQYF.

The chain couples TRBV2 to TRBJ1-2; 10 nucleotides line up with TRBD1. CDR1 is SNHLY, CDR2 FYNNEI, per germline. The CDR3 has 16 amino acids. V lost 6 bases to trimming and J lost 8 bases; unmatched junction nucleotides: 15. CDR3: CASRVRDRGAAGGYTF. In DNA form, the CDR3 reads TGTGCCAGCAGGGTACGGGACAGGGGCGCCGCAGGAGGCTACACCTTC. Supplemented by reference TRBV2 and TRBJ1-2, the full variable domain reads EPEVTQTPSHQVTQMGQEVILRCVPISNHLYFYWYRQILGQKVEFLVSFYNNEISEKSEIFDDQFSVERPDGSNFTLKIRSTKLEDSAMYFCASRVRDRGAAGGYTFGSGTRLTVV.

The rearrangement joins TRBV12-3 or TRBV12-4 to TRBJ2-2; TRBD2 is a possible D gene (5 bases). The CDR3 consists of 13 residues. The V end was cut by 6 bases, the J end by 4 bases, with 9 bases between. CDR3 DNA sequence: TGTGCCAGCAGCCACACTAGCACCGGGGAGCTGTTTTTT. This encodes CASSHTSTGELFF.

The V call is TRBV2, the J call TRBJ1-4, with D possibly being TRBD1 (5 bases). The V gene's germline CDR1 is SNHLY and CDR2 FYNNEI. CDR3 length: 13 residues. The ends were cut back, 3 bases at V and 10 bases at J, with 12 bases in the middle. The CDR3, as DNA: TGTGCCAGCAGTGACCCCGGGGCCTTAAAACTGTTTTTT. Its protein product is CASSDPGALKLFF.

V and J are TRBV6-6 and TRBJ2-3; TRBD1 aligns across 7 bases. The CDR3 contains 17 residues. J was trimmed by 1 base and V by 5 bases; bases with no gene match: 12. CDR1 and CDR2 from the germline V gene are MNHNY and SVGAGI (reference sequence). The CDR3 sequence is CASSQERGRKGTDTQYF. CDR3 sequence (DNA): TGTGCCAGCAGTCAGGAGAGGGGGCGTAAGGGCACAGATACGCAGTATTTT.

The chain recombines TRBV6-6 with TRBJ1-1, with D tentatively TRBD1 (5 bases). V shed 7 bases and J shed 1 base, with 16 bases lying between them. The CDR3 spans 15 residues. CDR1 and CDR2 from the germline V gene are MNHNY and SVGAGI (reference sequence). CDR3 DNA: TGTGCCAGCAAAAAACCTACAGGACCGAACACTGAAGCTTTCTTT. Translation gives CASKKPTGPNTEAFF.

Worth noting for this clone: Within the sample, other DNA sequences also encode this same CDR3. The V and J genes are TRBV28 and TRBJ1-1; possible D gene TRBD1, 6 bases. Germline assignment: CDR1 MDHEN and CDR2 SYDVKM. CDR3 length: 13 amino acids. V was cut by 7 bases and J by 4 bases, with 13 bases left in between. CDR3 sequence reads: CASTLGGRTEAFF. The CDR3, as DNA: TGTGCCAGCACTCTGGGGGGGCGCACTGAAGCTTTCTTT.

This sequence joins TRBV28 and TRBJ2-1; D may be TRBD1 (6 bases). V was pared by 4 bases and J by 7 bases, with 11 bases between. This CDR3 comprises 13 residues. Germline-derived CDR1 and CDR2 are MDHEN and SYDVKM. The DNA of the CDR3 is TGTGCCAGCAGTTGGGGGCAGTGGAATGAGCAGTTCTTC. Translation: CASSWGQWNEQFF. The complete variable domain, with remaining parts taken from reference TRBV28 and TRBJ2-1, reads DVKVTQSSRYLVKRTGEKVFLECVQDMDHENMFWYRQDPGLGLRLIYFSYDVKMKEKGDIPEGYSVSREKKERFSLILESASTNQTSMYLCASSWGQWNEQFFGPGTRLTVL.

This sequence joins TRBV25-1 and TRBJ2-7; D is tentatively TRBD1 or TRBD2 (5 bases each). Germline values: CDR1 MGHDK, CDR2 SYGVNS. V shed 5 bases and J shed 6 bases, with 14 bases lying between them. This CDR3 has 13 amino acids. The CDR3 DNA is TGTGCCAGCAGTCCCGGGGCCCTCGGCGAGCAGTACTTC. It codes for CASSPGALGEQYF.

This chain connects TRBV7-9 to TRBJ1-1; no clear D gene. The CDR3 has 12 residues. CDR1 is SEHNR, CDR2 FQNEAQ, per germline (reference sequence). The ends were cut back, 2 bases at V and 6 bases at J, with 7 bases in the middle. The CDR3 DNA follows: TGTGCCAGCAGCTTATTTTCGCCTGAAGCTTTCTTT. Amino acid sequence: CASSLFSPEAFF.

The chain has TRBV5-3 and TRBJ1-6, with D possibly being TRBD1 (6 bases). TRBV5-3 has ORF status, its function being uncertain. V shed 4 bases and J shed 2 bases, with 7 bases lying between them. The CDR3 spans 14 residues. CDR3 in DNA: TGTGCCAGAAGCAGGACAGCCTATAATTCACCCCTCCACTTT. Residues: CARSRTAYNSPLHF.

V gene TRBV2 combines with J gene TRBJ1-2; TRBD1 matches 8 bases. Germline CDR1 reads SNHLY; CDR2 reads FYNNEI. With V trimmed by 6 bases and J by 0 bases, 0 bases remained unmatched. This CDR3 has 13 amino acids. This CDR3 is CASRGQANYGYTF. The CDR3 DNA sequence: TGTGCCAGCAGGGGACAGGCTAACTATGGCTACACCTTC. The full variable domain, with the rest looked up from reference TRBV2 and TRBJ1-2, is EPEVTQTPSHQVTQMGQEVILRCVPISNHLYFYWYRQILGQKVEFLVSFYNNEISEKSEIFDDQFSVERPDGSNFTLKIRSTKLEDSAMYFCASRGQANYGYTFGSGTRLTVV.